This T cell receptor (beta chain) was sequenced in a study of human T cells and chemical hapten exposure (dated by TCRdb to the early 2020s). Background on the whole study: For sensitization, 2% DPC in acetone was applied to a roughly 2 cm by roughly 2 cm area of upper inner arm skin. Throughout the approximately 26-week study period, patients were also given weekly therapeutic DPC doses on the scalp. Patch testing on the upper back used Finn chambers containing 0.01% DPC, with scoring done after 6 days according to International Contact Dermatitis Research Group standards. The mostly female patient cohort included alopecia areata with under or over 50% scalp involvement, alopecia totalis and alopecia universalis. Libraries were pooled for sequencing, and variation in per-sample TCR yields was attributed mainly to small differences in library volumes within the pool. This study followed changes in the peripheral blood TCR repertoire in vivo during primary and secondary sensitization of alopecia patients to the hapten diphenylcyclopropenone (DPC). Blood samples were taken from patients before sensitization (week 0) and at 2, 6 and about 24 weeks after DPC sensitization. For TCR sequencing, blood came from 25 to 35 alopecia patients at anywhere from one to four time points (pre-sensitization, 2, 6 and 24 weeks).

V loses 6 bases of germline sequence and J loses 3 bases, and the interval between the two ends is 15 bases. Sequences MNHNY (CDR1) and SVGAGI (CDR2) are obtained from the germline V gene (reference sequence). The CDR3 spans 14 residues, from the cysteine through the valine. Only the CDR3 part of the read is kept: 42 bases, read in frame from the first base. Receptor amplification or capture employed RACE. For sequencing, a NextSeq 500 was employed. Library preparation attached unique molecular identifiers to individual cDNA molecules for quantitative, reproducible TCR counting. Each blood RNA sample was used to sequence both TCR alpha and TCR beta chains. The study's processing was this. The median number of TCRs per sample was over 95,000, ranging from roughly 20,000 to 700,000. The Decombinator software suite was used to annotate the V, J and CDR3 of the TCR reads. For PS versus PT1 abundance plots, all samples were subsampled to the same number of TCRs (28,000). Expanded TCRs were defined as absent before sensitization and observed at least eight times at the 2-week time point. The raw public data were reprocessed by TCRdb itself: fastp quality trimming at Q25, MiXCR clonotype calling, in-frame beta chains only. Identical CDR3 protein sequences are pooled into one entry, listed with their most common genes and DNA. The V and J calls and clone size come from TCRdb's table, not from the authors' own analysis. The sample yields approximately 90,000 distinct CDR3 sequences; approximately 10% were counted once. Less than 2.5% of the sample is held by the ten biggest clonotypes.

Points on this clonotype: The specificity of this receptor is unknown. Base qualities are not recorded, but no much larger clone differs from it by a single base.

The time point label for this specimen denotes: patch test 1, 2 weeks after DPC sensitization. This sample's treatment or condition label indicates: therapeutic diphenylcyclopropenone sensitization with weekly scalp DPC. At each patch-test visit, blood was drawn before the patch test was applied. Patients were considered eligible if aged 18 to 70, diagnosed with alopecia and deemed suitable for DPC therapy, and patients were excluded if pregnant. Unfractionated whole blood was collected in Tempus Blood RNA tubes, and total RNA was extracted from that blood. The study at large found these results: No change with DPC sensitization was found in the number of TCRs above 1 in 1000 frequency, and no evidence of global repertoire structure alterations was found. Repeated subsampling changed both the strength of the expansion versus patch-test correlation and the threshold at which the correlation became significant. Because all patients had alopecia, a presumed autoimmune disease, the immune response of the patients might differ from that of healthy individuals. Significantly more large CDR3 similarity clusters were formed by expanded TCRs than by pre-sensitization or healthy control sets, consistent with antigen-driven responses. Patch test score correlated positively with the number of PT1 expanded TCRs, reaching significance at thresholds 8, 16 and 32 but not at 4.

The TCR originated in a man in his forties or fifties with alopecia areata. Some clones in this sample may be carry-over from other donors' samples. The rearrangement combines TRBV6-6 with TRBJ2-7; the D gene is possibly TRBD1, with 5 bases matching. The sample here was whole blood, taken in connection with sensitization to the hapten diphenylcyclopropenone (DPC). The nucleotide sequence reads as follows: TGTGCCAGCAGCCGACAGTGGGAAGGCTACGAGCAGTACGTC. Translated, this is CASSRQWEGYEQYV.